Included here is one TCR beta chain sequence, with context. Its antigen remains unidentified. The entry originates in a study of regulatory dendritic cells for organ transplantation. Only in-frame clones appear in the TCRdb table, and some are missing; sequencing was by immunoSEQ multiplex PCR. The sample has approximately 22,000 clones; 70% to 90% are singletons. The CDR3 length is 16 residues. Germline assignment: CDR1 MGHRA and CDR2 YSYEKL. The ends lost 4 bases at V and 8 bases at J; junction bases unmatched: 11. Sorted T cells were CFSE-labeled and cultured 5 days with allogeneic regulatory or mature dendritic cells at 1:10.

The sequence came from a human donor in good health. The sample was naive CD4+ T cells from blood cultured with regulatory dendritic cells. Noted subset: CD45RA+ naive T cells. The rearrangement joins TRBV4-1 to TRBJ1-4; 9 positions match TRBD1. In DNA form, the CDR3 reads TGCGCCAGCAGCCCGATGAGTAGGACAGGGGAAGAAAAACTGTTTTTT. It yields the protein CASSPMSRTGEEKLFF.